This T cell receptor (beta chain) came from a study of shared clonotypes between healthy human individuals. Study information: Donors had three CD4 naive, three CD4 memory, two CD8 naive and one CD8 memory plate apiece. Points from the study as a whole: Sequencing depth was expected to affect clonotype sharing among donors.

Cells designated naive CD8 were CD45RO-negative and were positively selected for CCR7, with terminally differentiated effector memory CD45RA+ cells excluded. The donors, healthy adults who were HIV-negative, had experienced no recent acute infections or vaccinations. Among the donors, all were Caucasian adults who lived in Nashville, Tennessee. This clone was observed a single time. Antigen unknown. TCRdb keeps only in-frame clones here, not all; method: immunoSEQ multiplex PCR. The sample lists nearly 600,000 clones; less than 97% were seen once. Sequencing was carried out using naive CD8+ T cells sorted from blood. The clonotype was recovered from a woman in her thirties in good health.

CDR3 sequence: CASSLAARVYEQYF. In DNA, the CDR3 is TGTGCCAGCAGCTTAGCGGCCAGGGTGTACGAGCAGTACTTC. The V call is TRBV13, the J call TRBJ2-7, with D possibly matching TRBD1 (5 bases). CDR3 size: 14 residues. Germline V gene data show CDR1 as PRHDT and CDR2 as FYEKMQ (reference sequence). Trimming removed 1 base from V and 4 bases from J, with 11 bases in between.